The 32 T cell receptor beta chains below come from one sample, sequenced in a study of blood T cell repertoires in COVID-19. The data were produced by immunoSEQ multiplex PCR, yet TCRdb's version contains in-frame clones alone and is incomplete. This sample has about 130,000 clones, with 86% found just once. The specimen sequenced was peripheral blood. The receptors originated from a woman aged 45 to 65 who had recovered from COVID-19.

This chain links TRBV5-4 with TRBJ1-1; D might be TRBD1 (5 bases). This CDR3 region has 13 residues. V gave up 0 bases and J gave up 6 bases, with 9 bases separating them. Germline V lookup: CDR1 SGHNT, CDR2 YYREEE (reference sequence). CDR3: CASSLAGMAEAFF. The CDR3 region has the DNA TGTGCCAGCAGCTTGGCAGGGATGGCTGAAGCTTTCTTT.

This chain uses TRBV30 with TRBJ2-1, with 7 bases that match TRBD1. Germline loops: CDR1 GTSNPN, CDR2 SVGIG (reference sequence). Trimming at V came to 2 bases and at J to 2 bases, leaving 6 bases not matched to a gene. The CDR3 consists of 15 residues. CDR3 sequence (DNA): TGTGCCTGGAGTCTACAGGGGTTGCCCTACAATGAGCAGTTCTTC. It codes for CAWSLQGLPYNEQFF.

The chain joins TRBV5-4 to TRBJ2-3; TRBD2 matches at 10 bases. The CDR3 sequence is 15 residues long. The J segment lost 7 bases and the V segment lost 4 bases, leaving 9 bases of the junction unmatched. The germline V gene has CDR1 SGHNT and CDR2 YYREEE (reference sequence). Written as DNA, the CDR3 is TGTGCCAGCAGCAATGGAGCTAGCGGGGGCAATACGCAGTATTTT. This translates into CASSNGASGGNTQYF.

The chain links TRBV7-2 to TRBJ2-1; 10 bases map to TRBD2. V lost 6 bases to trimming and J lost 8 bases; unmatched junction nucleotides: 19. The germline CDR1 and CDR2 sequences are SGHTA and FQGNSA. This CDR3 is 18 amino acids long. CDR3 sequence: CASRRWKSGRADSDEQFF. CDR3 DNA sequence: TGTGCCAGCAGGCGATGGAAGAGCGGGAGGGCCGATTCCGATGAGCAGTTCTTC.

The CDR3 nucleotides read TGTGCCAGTAGACCGGACAGGGGCCTCTATAATTCACCCCTCCACTTT. It is translated as CASRPDRGLYNSPLHF. V gene TRBV19 combines with J gene TRBJ1-6; TRBD1 aligns across 9 bases. The CDR3 totals 16 residues. V dropped 6 bases and J dropped 3; count of bases not matched to a gene: 6. Looked up from germline, CDR1 is LNHDA and CDR2 is SQIVND (reference sequence).

In nucleotides, the CDR3 is TGTGCCAGCAGCTCGGGACAGCCTAATGAAAAACTGTTTTTT. Translated: CASSSGQPNEKLFF. The gene calls are TRBV9 and TRBJ1-4; 7 bases are shared with TRBD1. The CDR3 length is 14 residues. J was trimmed by 3 bases and V by 4 bases; bases with no gene match: 3. Germline V CDR1 and CDR2: SGDLS, YYNGEE.

DNA of the CDR3: TGTGCCAGCAGCTTACGGGGAGCCGATAATTCACCCCTCCACTTT. Translating gives CASSLRGADNSPLHF. The chain links TRBV7-9 to TRBJ1-6, with D unclear. V shed 2 bases and J shed 5 bases, with 10 bases lying between them. The germline gives CDR1 SEHNR, CDR2 FQNEAQ (reference sequence). This CDR3 contains 15 residues.

V gene TRBV5-5 combines with J gene TRBJ1-2; D gene ambiguous. Germline CDR1 SGHKS, CDR2 YYEKEE (reference sequence). CDR3 length: 15 amino acids. The V and J ends lost 4 bases and 7 bases respectively, with 20 bases between them. Here the CDR3 DNA reads TGTGCCAGCAGCAGACTACAGACTTCTTACAGTGGCTACACCTTC. Its protein is CASSRLQTSYSGYTF.

The chain is built from TRBV6-5 and TRBJ1-4, with a possible D match to TRBD1 (6 bases). Germline V gene sequence: CDR1 MNHEY, CDR2 SVGAGI. CDR3 length equals 14 residues. Trimming removed 6 bases at V and 6 bases at J, with 14 bases between. The CDR3 DNA reads as TGTGCCAGCAGCTCCACAGGGCTGGATGAAAAACTGTTTTTT. This codes for CASSSTGLDEKLFF.

This chain joins TRBV19 and TRBJ2-1; D is possibly TRBD1 (6 bases). Germline V gene lookup returns CDR1 LNHDA and CDR2 SQIVND (reference sequence). V lost 10 bases and J 6 bases, leaving 19 bases between the germline ends. The CDR3 covers 14 residues. The CDR3 reads CATRKVGATNEQFF. CDR3 nucleotides: TGTGCCACAAGAAAGGTGGGGGCGACCAATGAGCAGTTCTTC.

This chain connects TRBV3-1 (or the pseudogene TRBV3-2) to TRBJ1-5; D is ambiguous. V was clipped by 0 bases and J by 7 bases, with 7 bases between them. This CDR3 comprises 13 residues. The germline V gene encodes CDR1 LGHDT and CDR2 YNNKEL (reference sequence). The CDR3 bases are TGTGCCAGCAGCCAAGATCGAGAACAGCCCCAGCATTTT. It translates to CASSQDREQPQHF.

The chain links TRBV5-6 to TRBJ2-1; tentative D call: TRBD1 (5 bases). This CDR3 region has 13 residues. The germline V gene has CDR1 SGHDT and CDR2 YYEEEE. V shed 4 bases and J shed 8 bases, with 13 bases lying between them. The CDR3 spells CASSPQGSYEQFF. The CDR3 DNA sequence: TGTGCCAGCAGCCCCCAGGGAAGCTATGAGCAGTTCTTC.

The chain carries TRBV12-5 and TRBJ2-7, with D unclear. The V gene's germline CDR1 is LGHNT and CDR2 FRNRAP. Trimming left V 0 bases short and J 0 bases short, with 12 bases between. The CDR3 runs to 16 residues. The CDR3 loop reads CASGLVTTPSSYEQYF. In DNA form, the CDR3 reads TGTGCTAGTGGTTTGGTAACCACTCCGAGCTCCTACGAGCAGTACTTC.

The rearrangement links TRBV2 to TRBJ2-1; the match to TRBD2 covers 8 bases. V lost 6 bases, J lost 4 bases, and 5 bases stayed unmatched. The CDR3 runs to 14 residues. Germline assignment: CDR1 SNHLY and CDR2 FYNNEI. The CDR3 nucleotides are TGTGCCAGCAGAGTAGCGGGATCTTACAATGAGCAGTTCTTC. This encodes CASRVAGSYNEQFF.

This clone occurred a few times. The V call is TRBV7-8, the J call TRBJ2-5; tentative D call: TRBD1 (6 bases). Germline-derived CDR1 and CDR2 are SGHVS and FQNEAQ. The CDR3 is 13 residues long. V lost 5 bases, J lost 4 bases, and 11 bases lay in between. For the CDR3, the DNA is TGTGCCAGCAGCCCGGACAGAAGAGAGACCCAGTACTTC. This sequence encodes CASSPDRRETQYF.

The chain uses TRBV6-5 and TRBJ2-7; possibly TRBD1 for D (5 bases). V lost 6 bases and J lost 0, with 12 bases in between. The CDR3 is made up of 14 amino acids. Per the germline V gene, CDR1 is MNHEY and CDR2 is SVGAGI. Here the CDR3 DNA reads TGTGCCAGCAGCCGCTCGACAGCCTCCTACGAGCAGTACTTC. It encodes CASSRSTASYEQYF.

The CDR3 region is CASSDHEGSDSYEQYF. CDR3 DNA: TGTGCCAGCAGTGACCACGAGGGCAGCGACTCCTACGAGCAGTACTTC. The V call is TRBV6-4, the J call TRBJ2-7; D may be TRBD2 (5 bases). The CDR3 contains 16 residues. V was cut by 2 bases and J by 0 bases, with 14 bases left in between. Germline assignment: CDR1 MRHNA and CDR2 SNTAGT.

J is TRBJ2-7 and V is TRBV5-1; TRBD1 might be the D (6 bases). Trimming removed 0 bases at V and 11 bases at J, with 18 bases between. The length of the CDR3 is 14 residues. CDR1 and CDR2 from the germline V gene are SGHRS and YFSETQ. The CDR3 DNA reads as TGCGCCAGCAGCTTGGATCCGACAGGTGGAAAGGAGTACTTC. It encodes CASSLDPTGGKEYF.

The V and J genes are TRBV10-3 and TRBJ1-6; D uncertain. The CDR3 is 14 amino acids. Germline CDR1 ENHRY, CDR2 SYGVKD. Between the trimmed V and J ends, which lost 6 bases and 7 bases, there was a span of 13 bases. The CDR3 DNA follows: TGTGCCATCAGCCGGGAATTGCGGAATTCACCCCTCCACTTT. It codes for CAISRELRNSPLHF.

The chain combines TRBV4-2 with TRBJ1-6; TRBD1 matches 8 bases. Losses at the gene ends were 0 bases for V and 9 bases for J; bases not matched to a gene: 4. The CDR3 is 15 amino acids. Per the germline V gene, CDR1 is LGHNA and CDR2 is YNFKEQ. For the CDR3, the DNA is TGTGCCAGCAGCCAAGAAAGGACAGGGCTTTCACCCCTCCACTTT. Encoded protein: CASSQERTGLSPLHF.

V usage is TRBV19 and J usage is TRBJ1-1; D is unclear. V lost 3 bases, J lost 3 bases, and 14 bases lay in between. The CDR3 is 15 amino acids. Germline V gives CDR1 LNHDA, CDR2 SQIVND (reference sequence). For the CDR3, the DNA is TGTGCCAGTAGTATTAATGCGGGTGGAGACACTGAAGCTTTCTTT. This codes for CASSINAGGDTEAFF.

The J gene is TRBJ1-2, the V gene TRBV9, with D uncertain. Germline V gives CDR1 SGDLS, CDR2 YYNGEE. V was shortened by 4 bases and J by 3 bases, with 16 bases between the two germline ends. This CDR3 contains 15 residues. CDR3 amino acids: CASSQAPRVDYGYTF. The DNA of the CDR3 is TGTGCCAGCAGCCAAGCTCCGAGGGTTGACTATGGCTACACCTTC.

The chain couples TRBV11-3 to TRBJ2-2, with TRBD2 matching 7 bases. CDR1 is SGHNT, CDR2 YENEEA, per germline. The CDR3 is 17 amino acids. V lost 1 base and J lost 3; bases outside the gene matches: 8. DNA of the CDR3: TGTGCCAGCAGCTTAGGTTCCACTAGCGCTTACACCGGGGAGCTGTTTTTT. Its translation: CASSLGSTSAYTGELFF.

This chain uses TRBV19 with TRBJ1-2; D is uncertain. The V end lost 3 bases, the J end lost 4 bases, and 12 bases lay between the germline ends. The CDR3 contains 14 residues. Germline CDR1 LNHDA, CDR2 SQIVND (reference sequence). The CDR3 here is CASSMTARIYGYTF. In DNA, the CDR3 is TGTGCCAGTAGTATGACGGCGAGGATCTATGGCTACACCTTC.

The chain employs TRBV19 and TRBJ1-1; possible D gene TRBD1, 6 bases. Germline lookup yields CDR1 LNHDA and CDR2 SQIVND (reference sequence). Trimming pared 10 bases from V and 1 base from J, leaving 19 bases between. The CDR3 totals 15 residues. Written as DNA, the CDR3 is TGTGCCACAAGTAGGGGGAACCGGGGGAACACTGAAGCTTTCTTT. Residues: CATSRGNRGNTEAFF.

The chain employs TRBV3-1 (or the pseudogene TRBV3-2) and TRBJ1-2; TRBD1 matches at 8 bases. Germline trimming cut 4 bases from V and 2 bases from J; bases unmatched to any gene: 3. The CDR3 contains 14 residues. Germline V gene data show CDR1 as LGHDT and CDR2 as YNNKEL (reference sequence). This CDR3 reads CASSLGQGNYGYTF. The CDR3 DNA is TGTGCCAGCAGCCTCGGACAGGGCAACTATGGCTACACCTTC.

The chain recombines TRBV2 with TRBJ1-5, with a weak D call TRBD1 (6 bases). This CDR3 has 15 residues. From germline, CDR1 is SNHLY and CDR2 FYNNEI. V was clipped by 0 bases and J by 6 bases, with 12 bases between them. The CDR3 nucleotides are TGTGCCAGCAGTGAAGCGTACGGGGGGCCTCAGCCCCAGCATTTT. Translated, it gives CASSEAYGGPQPQHF.

The chain is built from TRBV7-9 and TRBJ1-2, with D tentatively TRBD1 (5 bases). The CDR3 consists of 15 residues. CDR1 and CDR2 from the germline V gene are SEHNR and FQNEAQ (reference sequence). Trimming removed 4 bases from V and 1 base from J, with 13 bases in between. CDR3 loop: CASSSETGDNYGYTF. CDR3 nucleotides: TGTGCCAGCAGCTCCGAAACAGGAGATAACTATGGCTACACCTTC. Looking up the rest from reference TRBV7-9 and TRBJ1-2 gives the full variable domain: DTGVSQNPRHKITKRGQNVTFRCDPISEHNRLYWYRQTLGQGPEFLTYFQNEAQLEKSRLLSDRFSAERPKGSFSTLEIQRTEQGDSAMYLCASSSETGDNYGYTFGSGTRLTVV.

This clone was counted ten times or more. The chain recombines TRBV27 with TRBJ1-1; weak D call: TRBD1 (5 bases). The germline gives CDR1 MNHEY, CDR2 SMNVEV (reference sequence). This CDR3 has 14 residues. The V end was cut by 9 bases, the J end by 5 bases, with 19 bases between. In DNA form, the CDR3 reads TGTGCCAGTAAACCCGGGACTCGAGAGACTGAAGCTTTCTTT. Its protein product is CASKPGTRETEAFF.

This sequence joins TRBV4-1 and TRBJ2-1; 12 bases map to TRBD2. The CDR3 covers 15 residues. V shed 3 bases, J shed 5 bases, and the junction held 2 bases outside the gene matches. Per germline, CDR1 MGHRA and CDR2 YSYEKL. Here the CDR3 reads CASSQLAGGHNEQFF. The CDR3 DNA follows: TGCGCCAGCAGCCAGCTAGCGGGGGGGCACAATGAGCAGTTCTTC.

This clone was picked up one time. The rearrangement uses TRBV5-8 and TRBJ1-2, with 9 bases identical to TRBD1. Germline V lookup: CDR1 SGHTS, CDR2 YDEGEE. This CDR3 contains 17 residues. V trimming: 0 bases; J trimming: 6 bases; junction bases outside the gene matches: 12. The CDR3 sequence: CASSLVSRDRALHGYTF. The CDR3 nucleotides read TGTGCCAGCAGCTTGGTGTCTAGGGACAGGGCCCTCCATGGCTACACCTTC.

This chain uses TRBV6-5 with TRBJ2-1, with 9 positions matching TRBD2. After removal of 5 bases from V and 7 bases from J, the junction contained 9 bases not matched to a gene. The CDR3 spans 15 residues. Germline V lookup: CDR1 MNHEY, CDR2 SVGAGI. Here the CDR3 DNA reads TGTGCCAGCAGTCGAGAGGCGGGAGGGCTAAATGAGCAGTTCTTC. As protein: CASSREAGGLNEQFF.